A selection of T cell receptor beta chains follows, all from one sample in a study of blood T cells in healthy people across ages. TCRdb re-called the 5' RACE reads with MiXCR, one entry per CDR3 protein. The sample holds 550,000 to 750,000 distinct CDR3 sequences, more than 20% seen once. Source material: blood. These receptors were obtained from an older man in good health. The CDR3 runs from the conserved cysteine through the conserved F or W. D genes are given only for firm matches. Only part of the rows carry a size: once, few, many, or a class if the clone is expanded.

D: NA; size: NA; V: TRBV11-2; J: TRBJ2-7; CDR3: CASSPRLATGLTGQYF; DNA: TGTGCCAGCAGCCCCCGCCTCGCGACAGGTCTGACAGGGCAGTACTTC
D: NA; size: NA; V: TRBV20-1; J: TRBJ1-4; CDR3: CSARDLEKLFF; DNA: TGCAGTGCTAGAGATTTGGAAAAACTGTTTTTT
D: NA; size: NA; V: TRBV6-5; J: TRBJ2-5; CDR3: CASSSPQETQYF; DNA: TGTGCCAGCAGTTCCCCGCAAGAGACCCAGTACTTC
D: TRBD2; size: few; V: TRBV2; J: TRBJ2-2; CDR3: CATGSLAGGTGELFF; DNA: TGTGCCACCGGGAGCCTAGCGGGAGGCACCGGGGAGCTGTTTTTT
D: NA; size: NA; V: TRBV4-3; J: TRBJ2-1; CDR3: CASSQDNTRNEQFF; DNA: TGCGCCAGCAGCCAAGACAACACGCGTAATGAGCAGTTCTTC
D: NA; size: many; V: TRBV3-1; J: TRBJ2-7; CDR3: CASSPAGVHEQYF; DNA: TGTGCCAGCAGCCCCGCTGGCGTCCACGAGCAGTACTTC
D: NA; size: NA; V: TRBV5-8; J: TRBJ2-2; CDR3: CASSLEGRGINTGELFF; DNA: TGTGCCAGCAGCTTGGAGGGCAGGGGAATTAACACCGGGGAGCTGTTTTTT
D: NA; size: NA; V: TRBV7-2; J: TRBJ2-3; CDR3: CASSLRRSGDTQYF; DNA: TGTGCCAGCAGCTTACGCCGGAGTGGGGATACGCAGTATTTT
D: NA; size: NA; V: TRBV10-3; J: TRBJ2-7; CDR3: CAIARVGEQYF; DNA: TGTGCCATCGCCCGGGTTGGTGAGCAGTACTTC
D: NA; size: NA; V: TRBV4-1; J: TRBJ2-7; CDR3: CASSQDNGGYEQYF; DNA: TGCGCCAGCAGCCAAGATAACGGAGGATACGAGCAGTACTTC
D: NA; size: NA; V: TRBV5-1; J: TRBJ2-7; CDR3: CASNFRYYGGYRSYEQYF; DNA: TGCGCCAGCAACTTCCGCTATTACGGGGGTTATAGATCCTACGAGCAGTACTTC
D: NA; size: many; V: TRBV28; J: TRBJ2-2; CDR3: CASTHTGGRPNTGELFF; DNA: TGTGCCAGCACCCACACCGGGGGACGGCCGAACACCGGGGAGCTGTTTTTT
D: NA; size: NA; V: TRBV20-1; J: TRBJ2-1; CDR3: CSVTTSMGVNEQFF; DNA: TGCAGTGTAACCACCAGCATGGGAGTCAATGAGCAGTTCTTC
D: NA; size: few; V: TRBV3-1; J: TRBJ2-3; CDR3: CASSQDPGVADTQYF; DNA: TGTGCCAGCAGCCAAGATCCGGGAGTTGCAGATACGCAGTATTTT
D: TRBD1; size: NA; V: TRBV7-9; J: TRBJ2-1; CDR3: CASSSRTGSTFHNEQFF; DNA: TGTGCCAGCAGCTCTAGGACAGGGTCCACATTTCACAATGAGCAGTTCTTC
D: NA; size: NA; V: TRBV19; J: TRBJ1-1; CDR3: CASSMVRGTEAFF; DNA: TGTGCCAGTAGTATGGTGCGGGGAACTGAAGCTTTCTTT
D: NA; size: NA; V: TRBV29-1; J: TRBJ1-1; CDR3: CSVDISREAFF; DNA: TGCAGCGTTGACATCTCAAGGGAAGCTTTCTTT
D: NA; size: NA; V: TRBV27; J: TRBJ2-2; CDR3: CASRDRLNTGELFF; DNA: TGTGCCAGCAGGGACAGATTAAACACCGGGGAGCTGTTTTTT
D: NA; size: NA; V: TRBV19; J: TRBJ2-5; CDR3: CASSMAETQYF; DNA: TGTGCCAGTAGTATGGCAGAGACCCAGTACTTC
D: NA; size: few; V: TRBV19; J: TRBJ2-5; CDR3: CASSMSSQETQYF; DNA: TGTGCCAGTAGTATGAGCAGTCAAGAGACCCAGTACTTC
D: TRBD2; size: NA; V: TRBV20-1; J: TRBJ2-5; CDR3: CSANGLAGFQETQYF; DNA: TGCAGTGCTAACGGACTAGCGGGATTCCAAGAGACCCAGTACTTC
D: NA; size: few; V: TRBV14; J: TRBJ2-3; CDR3: CASSQDWYGTDTQYF; DNA: TGTGCCAGCAGCCAAGATTGGTACGGAACGGATACGCAGTATTTT
D: TRBD1; size: NA; V: TRBV20-1; J: TRBJ2-7; CDR3: CSARAPQTGYQQYF; DNA: TGCAGTGCTAGAGCCCCCCAGACAGGGTATCAGCAGTACTTC
D: NA; size: NA; V: TRBV24-1; J: TRBJ2-1; CDR3: CATSDSRDNEQFF; DNA: TGTGCCACCAGTGATTCAAGGGACAATGAGCAGTTCTTC
D: NA; size: many; V: TRBV5-1; J: TRBJ1-2; CDR3: CASSLGQIYGYTF; DNA: TGCGCCAGCAGCTTGGGGCAGATCTATGGCTACACCTTC
D: NA; size: few; V: TRBV6-2/TRBV6-3; J: TRBJ2-2; CDR3: CATRLGLNTGELFF; DNA: TGTGCCACCCGATTGGGACTTAACACCGGGGAGCTGTTTTTT
D: NA; size: few; V: TRBV12-3/TRBV12-4; J: TRBJ1-5; CDR3: CASSLSGQPQHF; DNA: TGTGCCAGCAGTTTAAGTGGTCAGCCCCAGCATTTT
D: TRBD2; size: NA; V: TRBV10-3; J: TRBJ2-1; CDR3: CAISAPGTSGNNEQFF; DNA: TGTGCCATCAGTGCGCCCGGGACTAGCGGAAACAATGAGCAGTTCTTC
D: TRBD2; size: NA; V: TRBV5-1; J: TRBJ2-2; CDR3: CASRGTSGSGELFF; DNA: TGCGCCAGCAGGGGGACTAGCGGATCCGGGGAGCTGTTTTTT
D: NA; size: NA; V: TRBV7-9; J: TRBJ2-2; CDR3: CASSLGLENTGELFF; DNA: TGTGCCAGCAGCTTAGGACTCGAGAACACCGGGGAGCTGTTTTTT
D: TRBD2; size: NA; V: TRBV7-3; J: TRBJ2-1; CDR3: CASSSKAGGNEQFF; DNA: TGTGCCAGCAGCTCAAAAGCGGGAGGTAATGAGCAGTTCTTC
D: TRBD1; size: few; V: TRBV29-1; J: TRBJ2-3; CDR3: CSADRDRDTQYF; DNA: TGCAGCGCGGACAGGGATCGAGATACGCAGTATTTT
D: NA; size: NA; V: TRBV28; J: TRBJ2-7; CDR3: CAGSSESTAAYEQYF; DNA: TGTGCCGGCAGTTCCGAGTCGACTGCCGCCTACGAGCAGTACTTC
D: TRBD1; size: few; V: TRBV29-1; J: TRBJ2-1; CDR3: CSVELGQANHEQFF; DNA: TGCAGCGTTGAACTGGGACAGGCTAATCATGAGCAGTTCTTC
D: NA; size: NA; V: TRBV6-5; J: TRBJ2-3; CDR3: CASSYGGTRTDTQYF; DNA: TGTGCCAGCAGTTACGGCGGGACCCGCACAGATACGCAGTATTTT
D: TRBD1; size: many; V: TRBV20-1; J: TRBJ2-5; CDR3: CSARAGTGGPETQYF; DNA: TGCAGTGCTAGGGCCGGGACAGGGGGCCCAGAGACCCAGTACTTC
D: NA; size: many; V: TRBV9; J: TRBJ2-5; CDR3: CASSVSGYQETQYF; DNA: TGTGCCAGCAGCGTCTCCGGATACCAAGAGACCCAGTACTTC